These 13 T cell receptor beta chains share one sample of origin, sequenced in a study of graft-versus-host responses after intestinal transplantation. The table came from immunoSEQ multiplex PCR; TCRdb's copy has only in-frame clones and leaves some out. The sample includes over 15,000 clones, around 79% of them seen just once. This sample comprised PBMCs, obtained 14 days after transplant. The receptors were sampled from a human patient who received an intestinal transplant, so some T cells may come from the graft donor.

The V gene is TRBV10-1, the J gene TRBJ1-4; 8 bases are a match to TRBD1. This CDR3 contains 15 residues. Germline CDR1 is WNHNN and CDR2 is SYGVQD (reference sequence). The junction had 8 bases not matched to a gene; V was cut back by 6 bases and J by 5 bases. The CDR3 sequence is CASSETGGSNEKLFF. DNA for the CDR3: TGCGCCAGCAGCGAAACAGGGGGTTCAAATGAAAAACTGTTTTTT.

The genes are TRBV28 and TRBJ2-5; D uncertain. V dropped 7 bases and J dropped 7 bases, with 10 bases sitting between them. This CDR3 is built from 11 residues. CDR1 is MDHEN, CDR2 SYDVKM, per germline. For the CDR3, the DNA is TGTGCCAGCACGGGCCCGGGGACCCAGTACTTC. Translating it yields CASTGPGTQYF.

The chain links TRBV5-5 to TRBJ2-5; TRBD1 is a possible D gene (5 bases). The V end was cut by 1 base, the J end by 3 bases, with 10 bases between. From germline, CDR1 is SGHKS and CDR2 YYEKEE (reference sequence). The CDR3 is 14 residues long. In nucleotides, the CDR3 is TGTGCCAGCAGCTTGTCGGCCAGGGAAGAGACCCAGTACTTC. This sequence encodes CASSLSAREETQYF.

In DNA, the CDR3 is TGCGCCAGCAGCCAAGATGGAGGGGAGGAGTACTTC. It translates to CASSQDGGEEYF. The chain employs TRBV4-1 and TRBJ2-7; D possibly corresponds to TRBD2 (6 bases). Germline lookup yields CDR1 MGHRA and CDR2 YSYEKL. There are 12 residues in the CDR3. The V end was cut by 0 bases, the J end by 11 bases, with 11 bases between.

The chain recombines TRBV2 with TRBJ1-6; TRBD1 matches 9 bases. Germline lookup yields CDR1 SNHLY and CDR2 FYNNEI. CDR3 length: 15 amino acids. With V trimmed by 8 bases and J by 7 bases, 9 bases remained unmatched. CDR3 sequence reads: CASEGGTGINSPLHF. DNA for the CDR3: TGTGCCAGCGAAGGGGGGACAGGGATCAATTCACCCCTCCACTTT.

V gene TRBV7-3 combines with J gene TRBJ2-3, with TRBD1 identical over 8 bases. Unmatched junction bases numbered 11, after V lost 6 bases and J lost 0 bases. The CDR3 is made up of 17 amino acids. Germline-derived CDR1 and CDR2 are SGHTA and FQGTGA. CDR3 in DNA: TGTGCCAGCAGTCCCGACAGGGGTTCAACTAGCACAGATACGCAGTATTTT. This gives the protein CASSPDRGSTSTDTQYF.

DNA of the CDR3: TGCACCAGCAGCCTCAGGGGAGGGTTGAACACTGAAGCTTTCTTT. The encoded protein is CTSSLRGGLNTEAFF. The V gene is TRBV1, the J gene TRBJ1-1. TRBV1 has pseudogene status. The CDR3 sequence is 15 residues long.

This clone has just one count. The chain combines TRBV29-1 with TRBJ2-7; the D is unclear. Trimming took off 6 bases at V and 0 bases at J, with 12 bases between the two ends. The CDR3 is made up of 13 amino acids. CDR1 and CDR2 (germline): SQVTM, ANQGSEA. CDR3 sequence: CSVRTDSSYEQYF. In nucleotides, the CDR3 is TGCAGCGTCAGGACCGACTCCTCCTACGAGCAGTACTTC.

The chain has TRBV18 and TRBJ1-4; D call uncertain. The CDR3 spans 14 residues. CDR1 and CDR2 from the germline V gene are KGHSH and LQKENI. Trimming stripped 5 bases from V and 0 bases from J, with 7 bases between. CDR3 DNA: TGTGCCAGCTCAGCAACGTCAACTAATGAAAAACTGTTTTTT. Its protein product is CASSATSTNEKLFF.

The gene calls are TRBV2 and TRBJ2-5; D is unclear. The ends were cut back, 4 bases at V and 2 bases at J, with 8 bases in the middle. Per the germline V gene, CDR1 is SNHLY and CDR2 is FYNNEI. The CDR3 covers 13 residues. In DNA form, the CDR3 reads TGTGCCAGCAGTGTAGGCGGACAAGAGACCCAGTACTTC. As protein: CASSVGGQETQYF.

This chain joins TRBV28 and TRBJ2-7; 10 bases are a match to TRBD1. With 2 bases clipped from V and 4 bases from J, the junction kept 5 bases outside the gene matches. This CDR3 has 15 residues. CDR1 and CDR2 from the germline V gene are MDHEN and SYDVKM. CDR3 region: CASSLTGTGEYEQYF. Here the CDR3 DNA reads TGTGCCAGCAGTTTAACCGGGACAGGGGAATACGAGCAGTACTTC.

This clone has only one observation. V and J are TRBV4-1 and TRBJ1-4; 9 bases fit TRBD1. The V segment lost 5 bases and the J segment 0 bases; nucleotides outside the gene matches: 7. Germline V lookup: CDR1 MGHRA, CDR2 YSYEKL. The length of the CDR3 is 17 residues. Written as DNA, the CDR3 is TGCGCCAGCAGCTCTCCGGGACAGGGAACAACTAATGAAAAACTGTTTTTT. Protein: CASSSPGQGTTNEKLFF.

The CDR3 reads CASSLVLASSEEQFF. DNA of the CDR3: TGCGCCAGCAGCTTGGTACTAGCCAGTTCTGAGGAGCAGTTCTTC. The V and J genes are TRBV5-1 and TRBJ2-1, with D perhaps matching TRBD2 (6 bases). Germline assignment: CDR1 SGHRS and CDR2 YFSETQ. The ends were cut back, 0 bases at V and 10 bases at J, with 17 bases in the middle. This CDR3 has 15 amino acids.